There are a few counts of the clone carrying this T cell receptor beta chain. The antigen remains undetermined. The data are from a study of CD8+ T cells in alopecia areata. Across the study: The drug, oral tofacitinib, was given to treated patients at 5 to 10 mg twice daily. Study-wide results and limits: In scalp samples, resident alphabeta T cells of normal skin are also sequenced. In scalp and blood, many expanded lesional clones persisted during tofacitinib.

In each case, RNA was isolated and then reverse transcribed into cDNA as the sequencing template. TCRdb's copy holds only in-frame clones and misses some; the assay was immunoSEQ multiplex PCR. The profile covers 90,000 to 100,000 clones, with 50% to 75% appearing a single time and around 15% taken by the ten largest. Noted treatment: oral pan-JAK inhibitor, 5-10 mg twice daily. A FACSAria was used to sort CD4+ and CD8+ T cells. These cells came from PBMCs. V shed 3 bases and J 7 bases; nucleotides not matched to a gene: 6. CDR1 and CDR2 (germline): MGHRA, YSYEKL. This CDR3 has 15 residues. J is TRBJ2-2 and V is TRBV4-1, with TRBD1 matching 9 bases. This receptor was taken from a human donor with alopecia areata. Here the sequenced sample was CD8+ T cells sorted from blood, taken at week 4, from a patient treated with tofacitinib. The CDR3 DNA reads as TGCGCCAGCAGCCATTGGACAGGGGATGGCGGGGAGCTGTTTTTT. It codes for CASSHWTGDGGELFF.